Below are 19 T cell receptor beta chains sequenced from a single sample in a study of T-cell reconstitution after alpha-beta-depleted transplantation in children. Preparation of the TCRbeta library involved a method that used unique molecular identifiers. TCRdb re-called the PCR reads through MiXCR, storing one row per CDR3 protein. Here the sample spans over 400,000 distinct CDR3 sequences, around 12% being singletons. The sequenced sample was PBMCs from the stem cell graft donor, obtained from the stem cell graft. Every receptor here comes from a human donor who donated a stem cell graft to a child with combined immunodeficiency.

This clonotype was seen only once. The CDR3 loop is CASSFRPHQAGGPKEQYF. Here the CDR3 DNA reads TGTGCCAGCAGCTTCCGACCCCACCAAGCGGGGGGGCCGAAAGAGCAGTACTTC. The chain carries TRBV13 and TRBJ2-7; 10 bases map to TRBD2. CDR3 size: 18 residues. Looked up from germline, CDR1 is PRHDT and CDR2 is FYEKMQ (reference sequence). V lost 3 bases and J lost 7; bases outside the gene matches: 18. Complete variable domain (other parts from reference TRBV13 and TRBJ2-7): AAGVIQSPRHLIKEKRETATLKCYPIPRHDTVYWYQQGPGQDPQFLISFYEKMQSDKGSIPDRFSAQQFSDYHSELNMSSLELGDSALYFCASSFRPHQAGGPKEQYFGPGTRLTVT.

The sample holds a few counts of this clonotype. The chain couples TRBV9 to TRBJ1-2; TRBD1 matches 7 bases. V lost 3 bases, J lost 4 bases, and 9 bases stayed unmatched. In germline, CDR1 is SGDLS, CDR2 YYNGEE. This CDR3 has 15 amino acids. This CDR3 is CASSASSWDSYGYTF. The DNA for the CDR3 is TGTGCCAGCAGCGCCTCAAGCTGGGACAGCTATGGCTACACCTTC.

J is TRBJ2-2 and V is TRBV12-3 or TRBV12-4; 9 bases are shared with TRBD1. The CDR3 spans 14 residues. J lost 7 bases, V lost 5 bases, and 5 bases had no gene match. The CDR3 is CASSGDRADGELFF. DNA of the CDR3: TGTGCCAGCAGTGGGGACAGGGCGGACGGGGAGCTGTTTTTT.

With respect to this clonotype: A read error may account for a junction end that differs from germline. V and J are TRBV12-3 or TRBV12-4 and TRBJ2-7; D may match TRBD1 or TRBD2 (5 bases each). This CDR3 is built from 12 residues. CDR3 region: CASSPGTPLQDF. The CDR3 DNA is TGTGCCAGCAGCCCCGGGACCCCTCTTCAGGACTTC.

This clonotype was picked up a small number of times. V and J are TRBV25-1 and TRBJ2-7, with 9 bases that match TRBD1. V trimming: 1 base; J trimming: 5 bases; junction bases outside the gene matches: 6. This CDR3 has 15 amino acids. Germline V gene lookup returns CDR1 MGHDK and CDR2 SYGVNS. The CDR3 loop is CASSESGTGPDEQYF. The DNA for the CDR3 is TGTGCCAGCAGTGAATCGGGGACAGGGCCGGACGAGCAGTACTTC.

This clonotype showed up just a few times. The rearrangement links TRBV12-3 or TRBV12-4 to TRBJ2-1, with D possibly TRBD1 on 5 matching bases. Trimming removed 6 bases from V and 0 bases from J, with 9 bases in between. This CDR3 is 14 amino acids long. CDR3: CASSSGHSYNEQFF. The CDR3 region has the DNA TGTGCCAGCAGCTCAGGACACTCCTACAATGAGCAGTTCTTC.

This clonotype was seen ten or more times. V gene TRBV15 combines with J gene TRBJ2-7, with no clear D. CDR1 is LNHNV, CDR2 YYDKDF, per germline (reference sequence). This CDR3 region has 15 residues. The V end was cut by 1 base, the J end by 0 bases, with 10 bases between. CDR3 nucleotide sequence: TGTGCCACCAGCAGAGGACAACGATACTCCTACGAGCAGTACTTC. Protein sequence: CATSRGQRYSYEQYF.

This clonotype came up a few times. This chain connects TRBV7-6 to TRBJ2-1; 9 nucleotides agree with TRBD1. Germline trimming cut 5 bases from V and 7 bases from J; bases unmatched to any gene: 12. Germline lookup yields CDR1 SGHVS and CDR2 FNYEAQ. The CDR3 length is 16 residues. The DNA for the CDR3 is TGTGCCAGCAGCCCCCGGGACAGGGACTTATGGAATGAGCAGTTCTTC. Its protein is CASSPRDRDLWNEQFF.

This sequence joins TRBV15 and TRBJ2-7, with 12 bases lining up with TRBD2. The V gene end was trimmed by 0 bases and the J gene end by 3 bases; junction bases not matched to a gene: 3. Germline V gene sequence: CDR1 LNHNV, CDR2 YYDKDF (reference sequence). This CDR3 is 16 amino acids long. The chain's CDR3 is CATSRDRTSGIYEQYF. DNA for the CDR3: TGTGCCACCAGCAGAGACAGGACTAGCGGGATCTACGAGCAGTACTTC.

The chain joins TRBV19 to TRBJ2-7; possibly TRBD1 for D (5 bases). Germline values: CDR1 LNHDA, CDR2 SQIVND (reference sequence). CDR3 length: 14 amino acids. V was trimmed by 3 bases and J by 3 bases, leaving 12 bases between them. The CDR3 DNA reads TGTGCCAGTAGTATCTACCACGACAGCTACGAGCAGTACTTC. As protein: CASSIYHDSYEQYF.

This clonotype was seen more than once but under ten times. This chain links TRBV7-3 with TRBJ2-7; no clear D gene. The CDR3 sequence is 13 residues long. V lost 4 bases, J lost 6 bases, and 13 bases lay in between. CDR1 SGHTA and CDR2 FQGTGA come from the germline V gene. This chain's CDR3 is CASSSIEWGEQYF. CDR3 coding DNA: TGTGCCAGCAGCTCGATCGAGTGGGGCGAGCAGTACTTC.

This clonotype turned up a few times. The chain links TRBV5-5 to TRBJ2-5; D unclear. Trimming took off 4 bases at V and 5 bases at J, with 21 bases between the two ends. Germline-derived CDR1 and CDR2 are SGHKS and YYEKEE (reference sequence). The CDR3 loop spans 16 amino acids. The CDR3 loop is CASSSSNRRISETQYF. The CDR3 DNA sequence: TGTGCCAGCAGCAGTTCTAACCGACGGATATCGGAGACCCAGTACTTC. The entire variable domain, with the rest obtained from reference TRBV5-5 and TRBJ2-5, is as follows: DAGVTQSPTHLIKTRGQQVTLRCSPISGHKSVSWYQQVLGQGPQFIFQYYEKEERGRGNFPDRFSARQFPNYSSELNVNALLLGDSALYLCASSSSNRRISETQYFGPGTRLLVL.

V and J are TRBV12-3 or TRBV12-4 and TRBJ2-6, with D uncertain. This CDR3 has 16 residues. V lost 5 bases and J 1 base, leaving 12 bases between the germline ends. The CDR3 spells CASSRSPLSGANVLTF. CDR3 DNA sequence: TGTGCCAGCAGTCGCAGTCCCCTTTCTGGGGCCAACGTCCTGACTTTC.

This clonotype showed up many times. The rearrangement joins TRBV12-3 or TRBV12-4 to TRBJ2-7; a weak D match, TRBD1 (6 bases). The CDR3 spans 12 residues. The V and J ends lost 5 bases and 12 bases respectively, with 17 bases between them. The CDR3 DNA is TGTGCCAGCAGTCAATCGGACAGCCCTGGGTACTTC. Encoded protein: CASSQSDSPGYF.

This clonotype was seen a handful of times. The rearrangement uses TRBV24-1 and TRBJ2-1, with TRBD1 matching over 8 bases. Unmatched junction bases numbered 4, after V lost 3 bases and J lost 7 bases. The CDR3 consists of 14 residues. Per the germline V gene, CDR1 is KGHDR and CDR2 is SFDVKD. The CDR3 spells CATSDPQGANEQFF. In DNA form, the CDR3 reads TGTGCCACCAGTGATCCGCAGGGGGCAAATGAGCAGTTCTTC.

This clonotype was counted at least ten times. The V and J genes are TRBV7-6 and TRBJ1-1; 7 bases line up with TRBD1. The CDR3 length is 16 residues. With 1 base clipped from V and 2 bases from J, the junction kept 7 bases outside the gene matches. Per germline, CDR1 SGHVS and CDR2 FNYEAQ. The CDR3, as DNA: TGTGCCAGCAGCTTAGGGGCAGGGGGAGGAAACACTGAAGCTTTCTTT. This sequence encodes CASSLGAGGGNTEAFF.

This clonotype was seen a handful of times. Written as DNA, the CDR3 is TGTGCCAGCAGTGAATCTGGACAATACAATGAGCAGTTCTTC. The encoded protein is CASSESGQYNEQFF. The chain employs TRBV28 and TRBJ2-1; weak D call: TRBD1 (5 bases). The CDR3 contains 14 residues. The V and J ends lost 5 bases and 4 bases respectively, with 12 bases between them. Per the germline V gene, CDR1 is MDHEN and CDR2 is SYDVKM.

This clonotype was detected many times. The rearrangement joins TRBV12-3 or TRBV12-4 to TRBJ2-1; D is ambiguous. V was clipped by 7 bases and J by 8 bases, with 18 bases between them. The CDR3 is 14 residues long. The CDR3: CASIRSETDDEQFF. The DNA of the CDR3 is TGTGCCAGCATCCGGAGCGAGACGGATGATGAGCAGTTCTTC.

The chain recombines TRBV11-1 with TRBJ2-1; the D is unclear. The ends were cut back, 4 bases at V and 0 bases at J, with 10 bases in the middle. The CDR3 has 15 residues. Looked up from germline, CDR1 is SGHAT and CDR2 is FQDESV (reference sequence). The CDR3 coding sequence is TGTGCCAGCAGCTCCAAGCAGCGCTCCTACAATGAGCAGTTCTTC. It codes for CASSSKQRSYNEQFF. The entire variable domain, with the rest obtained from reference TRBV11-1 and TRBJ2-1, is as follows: EAEVAQSPRYKITEKSQAVAFWCDPISGHATLYWYRQILGQGPELLVQFQDESVVDDSQLPKDRFSAERLKGVDSTLKIQPAELGDSAMYLCASSSKQRSYNEQFFGPGTRLTVL.